This TCR beta chain stems from a study of CXCR3-negative and CXCR3-positive naive CD8 T cells. General study findings and limits: CXCR3 levels fell partly with cryopreservation; most assays relied on fresh PBMCs. Naive subsets showed comparable surface CD5, and TCR interaction strength was also inferred from TRB CDR3 physicochemistry.

The CDR3 runs to 13 residues. Germline lookup yields CDR1 SGDLS and CDR2 YYNGEE. Researchers prepared the TRB cDNA libraries using 5' RACE with UMI labels. TCRdb re-called the 5' RACE reads and gives one entry per CDR3 protein, without DNA. This table lists about 130,000 distinct CDR3 sequences. The CD45RO-CCR7+CD27+CD95- phenotype denoted naive CD8+ T cells. A note on this clonotype: What it binds is unknown.

What was sequenced was naive CXCR3- CD8+ T cells from blood. Subset indicated: CD45RO-CCR7+CD27+CD95- naive CD8+ T cells lacking CXCR3 (TNR3-). This TCR derives from a human donor in good health. Some clones in this sample may be carry-over from other donors' samples. The chain has TRBV9 and TRBJ2-7; TCRdb's D call of TRBD1 is untestable without DNA. The CDR3 sequence is CASSSQDSYEQYF.